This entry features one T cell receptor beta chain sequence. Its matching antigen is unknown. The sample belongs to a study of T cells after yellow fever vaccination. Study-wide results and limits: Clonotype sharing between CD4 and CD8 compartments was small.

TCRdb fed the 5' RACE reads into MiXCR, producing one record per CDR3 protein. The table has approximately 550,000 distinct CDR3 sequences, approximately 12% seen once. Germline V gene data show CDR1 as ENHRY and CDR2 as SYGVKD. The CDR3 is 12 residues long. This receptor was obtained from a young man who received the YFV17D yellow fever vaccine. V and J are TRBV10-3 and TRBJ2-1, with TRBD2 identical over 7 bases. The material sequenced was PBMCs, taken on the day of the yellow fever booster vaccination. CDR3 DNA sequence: TGTGCAGTCGGGAGGACTGGTAATGAGCAGTTCTTC. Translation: CAVGRTGNEQFF.